This T cell receptor beta chain comes out of a study of T cell changes during pregnancy in multiple sclerosis. Clones were sequenced by immunoSEQ multiplex PCR, and TCRdb holds only the in-frame ones, with some missing. There are roughly 60,000 clones in the sample; roughly nine tenths occur only once, and 0.6% to 0.8% lies in the top ten. V shed 1 base and J shed 7 bases, with 11 bases lying between them. CDR3 length equals 14 residues. Germline V gene data show CDR1 as SGHTA and CDR2 as FQGNSA. Specimen: CD4+ T cells from peripheral blood mononuclear cells, collected in the first trimester of pregnancy. The clonotype was recovered from a female donor with multiple sclerosis, enrolled in a pregnancy study. The chain uses TRBV7-2 and TRBJ1-3; unclear D gene. The CDR3 reads CASSLVRRSNTIYF. The CDR3 DNA is TGTGCCAGCAGCTTAGTGCGGAGGTCGAACACCATATATTTT. The whole variable domain, filled in from reference TRBV7-2 and TRBJ1-3, reads GAGVSQSPSNKVTEKGKDVELRCDPISGHTALYWYRQSLGQGLEFLIYFQGNSAPDKSGLPSDRFSAERTGGSVSTLTIQRTQQEDSAVYLCASSLVRRSNTIYFGEGSWLTVV.